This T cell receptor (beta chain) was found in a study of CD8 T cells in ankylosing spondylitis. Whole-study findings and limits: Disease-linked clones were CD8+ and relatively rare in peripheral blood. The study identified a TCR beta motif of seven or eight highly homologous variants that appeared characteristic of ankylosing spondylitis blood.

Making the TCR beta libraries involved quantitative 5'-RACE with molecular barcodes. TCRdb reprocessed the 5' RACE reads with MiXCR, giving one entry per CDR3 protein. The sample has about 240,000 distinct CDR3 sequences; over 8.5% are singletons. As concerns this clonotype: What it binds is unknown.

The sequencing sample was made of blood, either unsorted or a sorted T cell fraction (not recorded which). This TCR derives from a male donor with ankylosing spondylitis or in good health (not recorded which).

The CDR3 DNA sequence: TGTGCCAGCAGTGGATCGACAGTGCGAGACACTGAAGCTTTCTTT. Translated: CASSGSTVRDTEAFF. This chain connects TRBV25-1 to TRBJ1-1, with D maybe TRBD1 (5 bases). Germline V gene sequence: CDR1 MGHDK, CDR2 SYGVNS. This CDR3 is 15 amino acids long. V dropped 4 bases and J dropped 3 bases, with 15 bases sitting between them.